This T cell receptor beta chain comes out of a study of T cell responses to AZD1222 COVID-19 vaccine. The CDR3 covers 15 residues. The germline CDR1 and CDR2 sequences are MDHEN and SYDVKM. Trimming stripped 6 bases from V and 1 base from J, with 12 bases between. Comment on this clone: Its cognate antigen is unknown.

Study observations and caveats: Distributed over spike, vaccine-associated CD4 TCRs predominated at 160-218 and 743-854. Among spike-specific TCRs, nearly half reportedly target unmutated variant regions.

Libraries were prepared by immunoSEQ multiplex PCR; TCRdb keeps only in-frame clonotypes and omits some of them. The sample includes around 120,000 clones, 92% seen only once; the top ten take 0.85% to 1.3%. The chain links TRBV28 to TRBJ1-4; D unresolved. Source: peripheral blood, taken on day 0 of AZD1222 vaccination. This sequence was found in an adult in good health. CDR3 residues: CASSPARGTNEKLFF. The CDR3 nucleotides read TGTGCCAGCAGCCCTGCCCGAGGAACTAATGAAAAACTGTTTTTT.